By share, the clone carrying this T cell receptor (beta chain) counts as large. This sample was taken from a study of circulating CD8 cells and anti-PD-1 response in melanoma. Across the study: Nivolumab was given intravenously at 3 mg/kg every 2 weeks.

From live CD3+CD8+TCRalphabeta+ cells, four PD-1 and/or TIGIT subsets were sorted. Each library started from roughly 15 ng of total RNA using the QIAseq Immune Repertoire TCR panel. A single record per CDR3 protein comes from TCRdb applying MiXCR to the reads. The repertoire consists of some 300 distinct CDR3 sequences, with roughly 9.5% occurring once and the leading ten covering approximately 17%. This CDR3 comprises 18 residues. After removal of 0 bases from V and 1 base from J, the junction contained 7 bases not matched to a gene. From germline, CDR1 is LNHDA and CDR2 SQIVND (reference sequence).

The sample was CD8+ T cells from PBMCs, taken at baseline or after one month of anti-PD-1 therapy (not recorded which). This chain uses TRBV19 with TRBJ2-2, with 8 bases that match TRBD1. This receptor was taken from a human donor with melanoma. CDR3 sequence: CASSIDRTGRKNTGELFF. The CDR3 bases are TGTGCCAGTAGTATAGATCGGACAGGGAGAAAGAACACCGGGGAGCTGTTTTTT.